These T cell receptor beta chains were read from a single sample in a study of blood T cell repertoires in COVID-19. Clones were read by immunoSEQ multiplex PCR, and TCRdb kept only the in-frame ones, dropping some. The sample shows approximately 100,000 clones, approximately 90% of them seen only once. The specimen sequenced was peripheral blood. Every receptor here comes from a human donor with COVID-19, enrolled during active disease. The donor label of this sample is uncertain. The CDR3 runs from the conserved cysteine through the conserved F or W. Each record gives: CDR3 length, V gene, clone size, J gene, D gene, CDR3 protein, CDR3 DNA. A D gene is named only where the DNA matches it firmly. Where a row states a size, it is once, few, many or the class of an expanded clone; other rows omit it.

cdr3_length: 14; v_call: TRBV5-1; clone_size: once; j_call: TRBJ2-7; d_call: TRBD1; cdr3_aa: CASSPDREAYEQYF; cdr3_nt: TGCGCCAGCAGCCCGGACAGGGAGGCCTACGAGCAGTACTTC
cdr3_length: 15; v_call: TRBV5-4; clone_size: -; j_call: TRBJ2-2; d_call: -; cdr3_aa: CASSSRGSRTGELFF; cdr3_nt: TGTGCCAGCAGCTCAAGGGGATCCAGGACCGGGGAGCTGTTTTTT
cdr3_length: 13; v_call: TRBV7-9; clone_size: -; j_call: TRBJ2-7; d_call: -; cdr3_aa: CASTREGGYEQYF; cdr3_nt: TGTGCCAGCACCAGAGAGGGGGGGTACGAGCAGTACTTC
cdr3_length: 14; v_call: TRBV5-1; clone_size: -; j_call: TRBJ1-1; d_call: -; cdr3_aa: CASSLTDRNTEAFF; cdr3_nt: TGCGCCAGCAGCTTAACAGACAGGAACACTGAAGCTTTCTTT
cdr3_length: 18; v_call: TRBV6-2/TRBV6-3; clone_size: few; j_call: TRBJ2-2; d_call: TRBD2; cdr3_aa: CASSYMSQRGVNTGELFF; cdr3_nt: TGTGCCAGCAGTTACATGTCCCAGCGGGGGGTAAACACCGGGGAGCTGTTTTTT
cdr3_length: 13; v_call: TRBV3-1/TRBV3-2; clone_size: -; j_call: TRBJ1-1; d_call: -; cdr3_aa: CASSQERDTEAFF; cdr3_nt: TGTGCCAGCAGCCAAGAGAGAGACACTGAAGCTTTCTTT
cdr3_length: 14; v_call: TRBV12-5; clone_size: -; j_call: TRBJ1-2; d_call: -; cdr3_aa: CASGRFPLAHGYTF; cdr3_nt: TGTGCTAGTGGTCGCTTTCCATTGGCCCATGGCTACACCTTC
cdr3_length: 15; v_call: TRBV18; clone_size: -; j_call: TRBJ1-4; d_call: -; cdr3_aa: CASSPRLARQEKLFF; cdr3_nt: TGTGCCAGCTCACCAAGGCTGGCCAGGCAAGAAAAACTGTTTTTT
cdr3_length: 16; v_call: TRBV4-2; clone_size: -; j_call: TRBJ2-2; d_call: -; cdr3_aa: CASSQGGQGGTGELFF; cdr3_nt: TGTGCCAGCAGCCAAGGGGGGCAGGGGGGTACCGGGGAGCTGTTTTTT
cdr3_length: 15; v_call: TRBV7-8; clone_size: -; j_call: TRBJ1-1; d_call: -; cdr3_aa: CASSLYGSMNTEAFF; cdr3_nt: TGTGCCAGCAGCCTCTACGGTAGCATGAACACTGAAGCTTTCTTT
cdr3_length: 14; v_call: TRBV19; clone_size: -; j_call: TRBJ1-3; d_call: TRBD1; cdr3_aa: CASSFGTDGNTIYF; cdr3_nt: TGTGCCAGTAGTTTCGGGACAGATGGAAACACCATATATTTT
cdr3_length: 14; v_call: TRBV3-1/TRBV3-2; clone_size: -; j_call: TRBJ1-1; d_call: -; cdr3_aa: CASSPRHMNTEAFF; cdr3_nt: TGTGCCAGCAGCCCGCGACACATGAACACTGAAGCTTTCTTT
cdr3_length: 15; v_call: TRBV2; clone_size: -; j_call: TRBJ1-2; d_call: -; cdr3_aa: CASSEGGGNAYGYTF; cdr3_nt: TGTGCCAGCAGTGAAGGAGGCGGAAACGCATATGGCTACACCTTC
cdr3_length: 15; v_call: TRBV7-2; clone_size: -; j_call: TRBJ1-5; d_call: TRBD1; cdr3_aa: CASSLSGQVLQPQHF; cdr3_nt: TGTGCCAGCAGCTTATCTGGACAGGTCCTTCAGCCCCAGCATTTT
cdr3_length: 16; v_call: TRBV24-1; clone_size: once; j_call: TRBJ1-2; d_call: TRBD1; cdr3_aa: CATSDPGQISPDGYTF; cdr3_nt: TGTGCCACCAGTGATCCGGGACAGATATCTCCCGATGGCTACACCTTC
cdr3_length: 15; v_call: TRBV11-2; clone_size: -; j_call: TRBJ1-2; d_call: -; cdr3_aa: CASSLNRGSAYGYTF; cdr3_nt: TGTGCCAGCAGCTTAAATAGGGGGTCAGCCTATGGCTACACCTTC
cdr3_length: 14; v_call: TRBV27; clone_size: -; j_call: TRBJ1-6; d_call: -; cdr3_aa: CASSSSDRPFALHF; cdr3_nt: TGTGCCAGCAGTTCTTCTGACAGACCCTTCGCCCTCCACTTT
cdr3_length: 16; v_call: TRBV4-1; clone_size: -; j_call: TRBJ1-5; d_call: TRBD1; cdr3_aa: CASSQDPTGKHQPQHF; cdr3_nt: TGCGCCAGCAGCCAAGATCCGACAGGGAAGCATCAGCCCCAGCATTTT
cdr3_length: 16; v_call: TRBV13; clone_size: -; j_call: TRBJ1-4; d_call: TRBD1; cdr3_aa: CASSSPRDSNNEKLFF; cdr3_nt: TGTGCCAGCAGCTCTCCCCGGGACAGTAATAATGAAAAACTGTTTTTT
cdr3_length: 12; v_call: TRBV7-9; clone_size: -; j_call: TRBJ2-7; d_call: -; cdr3_aa: CASSQAAYEQYF; cdr3_nt: TGTGCCAGCAGCCAGGCAGCCTACGAGCAGTACTTC
cdr3_length: 14; v_call: TRBV6-6; clone_size: -; j_call: TRBJ1-5; d_call: TRBD1; cdr3_aa: CASSYDRGYQPQHF; cdr3_nt: TGTGCCAGCAGTTACGACAGGGGGTATCAGCCCCAGCATTTT
cdr3_length: 16; v_call: TRBV5-1; clone_size: -; j_call: TRBJ2-3; d_call: TRBD2; cdr3_aa: CASSLPTSGGTDTQYF; cdr3_nt: TGCGCCAGCAGCTTACCGACTAGCGGGGGTACAGATACGCAGTATTTT
cdr3_length: 14; v_call: TRBV10-3; clone_size: -; j_call: TRBJ1-4; d_call: -; cdr3_aa: CAISDVAANEKLFF; cdr3_nt: TGTGCCATCAGCGATGTTGCGGCTAATGAAAAACTGTTTTTT
cdr3_length: 14; v_call: TRBV5-1; clone_size: -; j_call: TRBJ1-1; d_call: -; cdr3_aa: CASSLGGVDTEAFF; cdr3_nt: TGCGCCAGCAGCTTAGGAGGAGTGGACACTGAAGCTTTCTTT
cdr3_length: 16; v_call: TRBV10-3; clone_size: few; j_call: TRBJ1-6; d_call: -; cdr3_aa: CAISGGTRGSDSPLHF; cdr3_nt: TGTGCCATCAGTGGTGGGACTCGGGGCTCAGATTCACCCCTCCACTTT
cdr3_length: 15; v_call: TRBV19; clone_size: -; j_call: TRBJ1-1; d_call: TRBD1; cdr3_aa: CASSMEGASDTEAFF; cdr3_nt: TGTGCCAGTAGTATGGAGGGGGCATCGGACACTGAAGCTTTCTTT
cdr3_length: 14; v_call: TRBV6-5; clone_size: -; j_call: TRBJ2-1; d_call: TRBD2; cdr3_aa: CASSYPGTSHEQFF; cdr3_nt: TGTGCCAGCAGTTATCCCGGGACTAGCCATGAGCAGTTCTTC